The rows below give T cell receptor beta chains drawn from one sample of a study of blood T cell repertoires in COVID-19. Repertoires were generated with immunoSEQ multiplex PCR, while TCRdb's copy carries only in-frame clones and drops some. The sample includes 280,000 or so clones, 85% seen only once; the top ten take 10% to 15%. Sequenced: peripheral blood. The origin of the receptors is a human donor in a cohort sampled during active COVID-19. Each CDR3 is given with its conserved first and last residue.

v_call	j_call	cdr3_aa
TRBV30	TRBJ1-2	CAWTEQSTGTGSTF
TRBV7-9	TRBJ2-1	CASSFFTGGSGEQFF
TRBV5-1	TRBJ1-1	CASRTRGNTEAFF
TRBV13	TRBJ1-2	CASSSKVQGYGYTF
TRBV19	TRBJ1-4	CASSMPGFREKLFF
TRBV9	TRBJ2-3	CASSEGTRTQYF
TRBV5-1	TRBJ2-3	CASSLDRDTQYF
TRBV5-1	TRBJ2-7	CASSSYPSGALIEQYF
TRBV5-1	TRBJ2-3	CASSLGTATSDTQYF
TRBV19	TRBJ2-2	CASIGGGNTGELFF
TRBV15	TRBJ1-4	CATSQGLTNEKLFF
TRBV7-9	TRBJ2-1	CASSPRARKRGPPEQFF
TRBV28	TRBJ2-5	CASSSPGQGRETQYF
TRBV5-4	TRBJ2-3	CASSLTSGTDTQYF
TRBV2	TRBJ2-6	CASTLFSGANVLTF
TRBV5-1	TRBJ2-7	CASSPRVSGTYEQYF
TRBV7-9	TRBJ1-1	CASSLAERPGEAFF
TRBV4-1	TRBJ2-2	CASSQGKPGYTGELFF
TRBV12-3/TRBV12-4	TRBJ1-1	CASSLGAELQAFF
TRBV5-4	TRBJ2-2	CASSLAGTGNTGELFF
TRBV4-1	TRBJ2-7	CASSQDRILYEQYF
TRBV19	TRBJ2-7	CASAGGTGVYEQYF
TRBV20-1	TRBJ2-3	CSASLRTSGDTQYF
TRBV6-6	TRBJ2-4	CASRDSTTIAKNIQYF
TRBV5-1	TRBJ2-1	CASSYGQGDEQFF
TRBV11-2	TRBJ1-1	CASSLDPRPGGAFF
TRBV7-2	TRBJ1-1	CASSLEWSQIEAFF
TRBV25-1	TRBJ2-3	CASSSKSGSTDTQYF
TRBV19	TRBJ2-3	CASRETVKGTDTQYF
TRBV9	TRBJ2-7	CASSTRDYSTEQYF
TRBV9	TRBJ1-6	CASSRGQGGNSPLHF
TRBV19	TRBJ1-1	CASLDRGHTEAFF
TRBV5-1	TRBJ2-3	CASSLGGGILSTDTQYF
TRBV28	TRBJ1-1	CASSSLGRGEDTEAFF
TRBV4-3	TRBJ2-5	CASSQDLRVGQETQYF
TRBV6-5	TRBJ1-1	CASRTGMNTEAFF
TRBV9	TRBJ1-1	CASSVETATFQSF
TRBV3-1/TRBV3-2	TRBJ2-3	CASSRTGGPDTQYF
TRBV21-1	TRBJ2-7	CARAPGNRTKLTAPPYEQYF
TRBV6-6	TRBJ2-7	CASSDPTLAGDEQYF
TRBV15	TRBJ2-3	CATSRDRVGTDTQYF
TRBV24-1	TRBJ2-4	CATGTDKNIQYF
TRBV12-3/TRBV12-4	TRBJ2-7	CASSSQDTYEQYF
TRBV5-6	TRBJ2-5	CASRIWDRDEETQYF
TRBV19	TRBJ1-5	CASSSPWDRGNQPQHF
TRBV20-1	TRBJ2-1	CSATLYNEQFF
TRBV28	TRBJ1-6	CASSPGRTYNSPLHF
TRBV28	TRBJ2-3	CASSGSPHPDTQYF